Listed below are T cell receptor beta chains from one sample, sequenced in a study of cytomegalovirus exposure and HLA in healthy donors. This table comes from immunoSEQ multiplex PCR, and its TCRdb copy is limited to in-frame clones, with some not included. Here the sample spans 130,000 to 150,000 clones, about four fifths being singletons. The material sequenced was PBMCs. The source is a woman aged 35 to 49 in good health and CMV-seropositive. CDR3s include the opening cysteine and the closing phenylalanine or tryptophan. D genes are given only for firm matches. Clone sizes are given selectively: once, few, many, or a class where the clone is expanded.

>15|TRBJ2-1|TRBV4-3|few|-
CASSQVQAGVNEQFF
TGCGCCAGCAGCCAAGTTCAGGCAGGGGTAAATGAGCAGTTCTTC
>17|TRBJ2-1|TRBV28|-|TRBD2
CASSQSSGTSGRGEQFF
TGTGCCAGCAGTCAATCTTCCGGGACTAGCGGCCGAGGTGAGCAGTTCTTC
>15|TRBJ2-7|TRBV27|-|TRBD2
CASSLIRGGSYEQYF
TGTGCCAGCAGTTTAATTCGGGGGGGCTCCTACGAGCAGTACTTC
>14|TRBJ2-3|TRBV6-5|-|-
CATRVAVGTDTQYF
TGTGCCACCCGGGTAGCGGTGGGCACAGATACGCAGTATTTT
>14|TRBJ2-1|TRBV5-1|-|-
CASSTGSSYNEQFF
TGCGCCAGCAGCACGGGGAGCTCCTACAATGAGCAGTTCTTC
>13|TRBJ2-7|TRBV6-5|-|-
CASSLGQNYEQYF
TGTGCCAGCAGTTTAGGACAGAACTACGAGCAGTACTTC
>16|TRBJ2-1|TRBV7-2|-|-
CASRPAPGHSYNEQFF
TGTGCCAGCAGACCAGCCCCGGGACATTCCTACAATGAGCAGTTCTTC
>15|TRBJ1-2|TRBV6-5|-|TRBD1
CASSHPGTVFNGYTF
TGTGCCAGCAGTCACCCGGGGACAGTTTTCAATGGCTACACCTTC
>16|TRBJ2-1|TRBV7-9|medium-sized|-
CASSLVGVSENNEQFF
TGTGCCAGCAGCTTAGTGGGAGTAAGTGAGAACAATGAGCAGTTCTTC
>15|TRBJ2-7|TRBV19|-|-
CASSMGQGFPYEQYF
TGTGCCAGTAGTATGGGGCAGGGTTTTCCCTACGAGCAGTACTTC
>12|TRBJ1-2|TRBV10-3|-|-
CASETGLGGYTF
TGTGCCAGCGAAACAGGGTTAGGCGGCTACACCTTC
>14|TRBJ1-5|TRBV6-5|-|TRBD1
CASRPTGANQPQHF
TGTGCCAGCAGGCCGACAGGGGCGAATCAGCCCCAGCATTTT
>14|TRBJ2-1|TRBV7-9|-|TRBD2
CASSPRTSLWEQFF
TGTGCCAGCAGCCCACGGACTAGCTTGTGGGAGCAGTTCTTC
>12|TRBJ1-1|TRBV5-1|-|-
CASSLTRSEAFF
TGCGCCAGCAGCTTGACGCGGAGTGAAGCTTTCTTT
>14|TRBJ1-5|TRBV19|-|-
CASSLPTGLGPQHF
TGTGCCAGTAGTCTCCCGACAGGCCTGGGGCCCCAGCATTTT
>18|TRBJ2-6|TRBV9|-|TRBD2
CASSVGSGGLSGANVLTF
TGTGCCAGCAGCGTAGGATCGGGAGGTCTTTCTGGGGCCAACGTCCTGACTTTC
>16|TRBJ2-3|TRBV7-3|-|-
CASSLIARDGTDTQYF
TGTGCCAGCAGCTTAATCGCGCGGGACGGCACAGATACGCAGTATTTT
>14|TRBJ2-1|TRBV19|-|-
CATKQGGENNEQFF
TGTGCCACTAAACAAGGGGGGGAGAACAATGAGCAGTTCTTC
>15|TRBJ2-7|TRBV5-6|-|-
CASSLGGKRKNEQYF
TGTGCCAGCAGCTTGGGCGGGAAACGTAAGAACGAGCAGTACTTC
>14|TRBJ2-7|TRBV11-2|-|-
CASSLDPQGHEQYF
TGTGCCAGCAGCTTAGACCCACAGGGCCACGAGCAGTACTTC
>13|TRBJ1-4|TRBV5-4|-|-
CASSQQGDEKLFF
TGTGCCAGCAGCCAACAGGGAGATGAAAAACTGTTTTTT
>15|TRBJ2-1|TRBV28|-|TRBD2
CASRIGGRLYNEQFF
TGTGCCAGCCGGATCGGCGGGAGGCTCTACAATGAGCAGTTCTTC
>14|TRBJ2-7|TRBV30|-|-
CAWIREAGTYEQYF
TGTGCCTGGATCAGGGAGGCAGGGACCTACGAGCAGTACTTC
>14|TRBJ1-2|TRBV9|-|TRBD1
CASSVDGTGFGYTF
TGTGCCAGCAGCGTAGACGGGACAGGGTTTGGCTACACCTTC
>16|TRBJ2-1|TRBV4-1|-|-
CASSQEPGARGHEQFF
TGCGCCAGCAGCCAAGAGCCTGGGGCTAGGGGCCATGAGCAGTTCTTC
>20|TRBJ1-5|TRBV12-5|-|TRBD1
CASGRLDSPGQGAINQPQHF
TGTGCTAGTGGCCGCTTAGACTCTCCGGGACAGGGGGCGATCAATCAGCCCCAGCATTTT
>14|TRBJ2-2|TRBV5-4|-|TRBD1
CASSFPGTAGELFF
TGTGCCAGCAGCTTCCCCGGGACAGCCGGGGAGCTGTTTTTT
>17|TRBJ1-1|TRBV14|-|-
CASSQEMVPQPAWAAFF
TGTGCCAGCAGCCAAGAAATGGTGCCCCAGCCCGCGTGGGCAGCTTTCTTT
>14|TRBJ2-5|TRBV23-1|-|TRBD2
CASKRGGGQETQYF
TGCGCCAGCAAACGGGGGGGAGGTCAAGAGACCCAGTACTTC
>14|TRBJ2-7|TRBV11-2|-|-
CASSLGAGTYEQYF
TGTGCCAGCAGCTTAGGGGCTGGTACCTACGAGCAGTACTTC
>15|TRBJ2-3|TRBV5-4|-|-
CASSLGGLESDTQYF
TGTGCCAGCAGCTTGGGGGGGCTAGAGTCAGATACGCAGTATTTT
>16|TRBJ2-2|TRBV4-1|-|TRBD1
CASSPTGQGNTGELFF
TGCGCCAGCAGCCCCACGGGACAGGGGAACACCGGGGAGCTGTTTTTT
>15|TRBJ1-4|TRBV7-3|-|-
CASSLTGSVNEKLFF
TGTGCCAGCAGCTTAACCGGGTCCGTCAATGAAAAACTGTTTTTT
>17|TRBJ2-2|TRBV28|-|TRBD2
CASGPSGRALKSGELFF
TGTGCCAGCGGCCCTAGCGGGAGGGCCCTCAAGTCCGGGGAGCTGTTTTTT
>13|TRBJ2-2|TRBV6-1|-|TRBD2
CASSAYGRGELFF
TGTGCCAGCAGTGCCTACGGGAGGGGGGAGCTGTTTTTT
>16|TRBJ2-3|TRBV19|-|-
CASTRAPSLPTDTQYF
TGTGCCAGTACGCGGGCCCCGTCCCTCCCTACAGATACGCAGTATTTT
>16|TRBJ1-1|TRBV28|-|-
CASSLGLPFGNTEAFF
TGTGCCAGCAGTTTGGGGCTCCCTTTTGGGAACACTGAAGCTTTCTTT
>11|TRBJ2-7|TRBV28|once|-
CASTQRHEQYF
TGTGCCAGCACTCAGAGGCACGAGCAGTACTTC
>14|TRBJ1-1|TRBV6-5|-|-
CASSYSMGRTEAFF
TGTGCCAGCAGTTACTCGATGGGGAGAACTGAAGCTTTCTTT
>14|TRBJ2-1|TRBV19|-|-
CASSFLPSYNEQFF
TGTGCCAGCTCCTTCCTCCCCTCCTACAATGAGCAGTTCTTC